The rows below give T cell receptor beta chains drawn from one sample of a study of blood T cell repertoires in COVID-19. Using immunoSEQ multiplex PCR, the repertoire was profiled, and TCRdb retains in-frame clones only, with some absent. The profile shows about 330,000 clones, more than 85% of them singletons. Sequencing was carried out using PBMCs or T cells enriched from blood (not recorded which). The receptors derive from a woman under 40 who had recovered from COVID-19. CDR3s include the opening cysteine and the closing phenylalanine or tryptophan. Clone size is not always given. Where it is, it says once, few, many or a class for expanded clones.

j_call clone_size v_call cdr3_aa
TRBJ2-7 once TRBV7-6 CASSPGTYEQYF
TRBJ1-2 - TRBV6-5 CASSYYQGYGYTF
TRBJ1-3 - TRBV5-1 CASSPKGQLASPSGNTIYF
TRBJ1-5 - TRBV6-2/TRBV6-3 CASSGTGGEQPQHF
TRBJ1-2 - TRBV25-1 CASSTGIYGYTF
TRBJ2-7 - TRBV7-9 CASSLGDRVYDEQYF
TRBJ2-1 - TRBV4-1 CASSQDSVQGSYNEQFF
TRBJ1-1 - TRBV5-1 CASSSLEGGPGGATEAFF
TRBJ2-1 - TRBV7-6 CASSLVLVGGGNEQFF
TRBJ2-2 - TRBV9 CASSASLTGNTGELFF
TRBJ2-7 - TRBV19 CASSTPGHYEQYF
TRBJ2-1 - TRBV24-1 CATSDPTRSSYNEQFF
TRBJ1-2 - TRBV28 CASTLRRGPITNYGYTF
TRBJ2-3 - TRBV28 CASSIGQPTDTQYF
TRBJ2-5 - TRBV11-3 CASSLNRKETQYF
TRBJ2-5 - TRBV6-5 CASSRQGARETQYF
TRBJ1-2 - TRBV6-2/TRBV6-3 CASNPTGGGYTF
TRBJ2-3 once TRBV7-3 CASRGTGTDTQYF
TRBJ2-3 - TRBV9 CASSVIAGGLADTQYF
TRBJ2-3 - TRBV6-1 CASSDLASGGAVYSTDTQYF
TRBJ1-6 - TRBV7-2 CASSWGQGSRSYNSPLHF
TRBJ2-5 - TRBV15 CATSRQRQGVGTQYF
TRBJ2-1 - TRBV3-1/TRBV3-2 CASSQIAGAVGGEQFF
TRBJ2-7 - TRBV19 CASRGTGAISSYEQYF
TRBJ2-3 - TRBV11-2 CASSSSRTSGGTDTQYF
TRBJ2-2 - TRBV15 CATSRDILPTGELFF
TRBJ1-5 - TRBV3-1/TRBV3-2 CASSGGTQPQHF
TRBJ2-1 - TRBV7-9 CASSSYPLYNEQFF
TRBJ1-1 - TRBV19 CASNDRESGTEAFF
TRBJ2-1 - TRBV4-2 CASSQDQAGRTYNEQFF
TRBJ2-3 - TRBV2 CASSGPVGGGTDTQYF
TRBJ2-2 - TRBV24-1 CATSLQGGTHTGELFF
TRBJ2-7 - TRBV13 CASSFRSGGLPYEQYF
TRBJ1-1 once TRBV12-3/TRBV12-4 CATSGSMTEAFF
TRBJ2-1 - TRBV19 CASSILDRNNEQFF
TRBJ2-3 - TRBV4-3 CASSQDPGGGDTQYF
TRBJ2-7 - TRBV4-3 CASSQQGAYEQYF
TRBJ1-5 - TRBV3-1/TRBV3-2 CASSPGGGNNQPQHF
TRBJ1-5 - TRBV28 CASSLPYRGGQPQHF
TRBJ1-4 - TRBV27 CASSWGVGEKLFF
TRBJ1-1 - TRBV5-1 CASSLPGITEAFF
TRBJ2-3 - TRBV21-1 CASSKAQGRRTSTDTQYF
TRBJ2-4 - TRBV7-2 CASRDGDRGLWDIQYF
TRBJ1-1 - TRBV28 CASSALQQGASTEAFF